Following are 13 T cell receptor beta chains from one sample sequenced in a study of blood T cells in healthy people across ages. It was with a sample-barcoded 5' primer and a J-beta primer mix that a second PCR of roughly 7 to 12 cycles was run. One entry per CDR3 protein results from TCRdb running MiXCR on the 5' RACE reads. Among some 1.1 million distinct CDR3 sequences, 35% to 40% were seen once, and the ten largest hold roughly 14%. Sequencing input: blood. The receptors come from a man aged 18 to 30 in good health.

This clonotype appeared once. A much larger clone sits a single nucleotide away, making a read error possible. V gene TRBV6-2 or TRBV6-3 combines with J gene TRBJ2-1; TRBD1 or TRBD2 may be the D gene (6 bases each). The CDR3 totals 15 residues. V lost 3 bases, J lost 6 bases, and 15 bases lay in between. Germline V lookup: CDR1 MNHEY, CDR2 SVGEGT. DNA for the CDR3: TGTGCCAGCAGTTATGGAACAGGGACTGGCAATGAGCAGTTCTTC. Amino acid sequence: CASSYGTGTGNEQFF.

Regarding this clonotype: A junction end diverges from the germline sequence, so it may reflect a read error. The chain carries TRBV29-1 and TRBJ2-7; D is uncertain. This CDR3 has 13 residues. CDR1 and CDR2 (germline): SQVTM, ANQGSEA. Here the CDR3 reads CCVEDPDSDEQYF. The CDR3 bases are TGCTGCGTTGAAGACCCCGATTCTGACGAGCAGTACTTC.

A word on this clonotype: Possible read error: a much larger clone is one base away. The V call is TRBV9, the J call TRBJ2-7; no clear D. V lost 3 bases and J 7 bases, leaving 11 bases between the germline ends. The CDR3 is 12 residues long. The germline V gene encodes CDR1 SGDLS and CDR2 YYNGEE. The CDR3 DNA reads TGTGCCAGCAGCGGATCTAATTCTGAGCAGTACTTC. Translated, it gives CASSGSNSEQYF.

This clonotype appeared a few times. The gene calls are TRBV29-1 and TRBJ2-3; a possible D gene is TRBD1 (5 bases). V was cut by 5 bases and J by 4 bases, with 10 bases left in between. The germline gives CDR1 SQVTM, CDR2 ANQGSEA. The CDR3 loop spans 12 amino acids. This chain's CDR3 is CSVSQGSDTQYF. In DNA form, the CDR3 reads TGCAGCGTTAGTCAGGGTTCAGATACGCAGTATTTT.

In its sample, this clonotype was seen a few times. The chain combines TRBV10-3 with TRBJ1-2; 7 bases align to TRBD1. The germline V gene encodes CDR1 ENHRY and CDR2 SYGVKD. V shed 2 bases, J shed 1 base, and the junction held 7 bases outside the gene matches. The CDR3 consists of 16 residues. The CDR3 sequence: CAISEIRQGLNYGYTF. For the CDR3, the DNA is TGTGCCATCAGTGAGATCCGACAGGGCCTTAACTATGGCTACACCTTC.

In this sample, this clonotype turned up a few times. The V and J genes are TRBV14 and TRBJ2-7, with D tentatively TRBD2 (5 bases). The CDR3 is 15 amino acids. The germline gives CDR1 SGHDN, CDR2 FVKESK. The V and J ends lost 0 bases and 0 bases respectively, with 9 bases between them. The CDR3 here is CASSQDLRDSYEQYF. The CDR3 DNA follows: TGTGCCAGCAGCCAAGATCTTCGGGACTCCTACGAGCAGTACTTC.

The sample holds a few counts of this clonotype. This chain links TRBV7-2 with TRBJ2-1; 7 positions match TRBD1. This CDR3 spans 17 amino acids. CDR1 and CDR2 (germline): SGHTA, FQGNSA. The V gene end was trimmed by 3 bases and the J gene end by 8 bases; junction bases not matched to a gene: 16. For the CDR3, the DNA is TGTGCCAGCAGCTTTTATACAGGGGAATCGGAAAGCGATGAGCAGTTCTTC. This encodes CASSFYTGESESDEQFF.

This clonotype has just a few counts. The chain combines TRBV5-6 with TRBJ1-5, with D maybe TRBD1 (5 bases). CDR1 is SGHDT, CDR2 YYEEEE, per germline. V lost 5 bases, J lost 5 bases, and 17 bases lay in between. The CDR3 loop spans 15 amino acids. CDR3 amino acids: CASRQIRDPYQPQHF. CDR3 DNA sequence: TGTGCCAGCAGACAGATCCGGGACCCTTATCAGCCCCAGCATTTT.

The chain carries TRBV9 and TRBJ2-1; 7 nucleotides line up with TRBD2. Germline values: CDR1 SGDLS, CDR2 YYNGEE. The junction had 8 bases not matched to a gene; V was cut back by 4 bases and J by 4 bases. CDR3 length equals 15 residues. The CDR3 region is CASSYSGEGYNEQFF. CDR3 DNA: TGTGCCAGCAGCTACAGTGGGGAGGGTTACAATGAGCAGTTCTTC.

This chain links TRBV20-1 with TRBJ2-3; D is perhaps TRBD2 (6 bases). Germline values: CDR1 DFQATT, CDR2 SNEGSKA (reference sequence). V was pared by 3 bases and J by 4 bases, with 14 bases between. The CDR3 extends over 14 amino acids. CDR3 residues: CSARTSAVPDTQYF. The DNA of the CDR3 is TGCAGTGCTAGGACTAGTGCCGTACCAGATACGCAGTATTTT.

A few counts support this clonotype. V usage is TRBV6-1 and J usage is TRBJ2-3; TRBD2 might be the D (6 bases). This CDR3 is 14 amino acids long. Trimming took 5 bases from V and 2 from J, leaving 11 bases between them. Germline V CDR1 and CDR2: MNHNS, SASEGT. CDR3 in amino acids: CASSRLEFTDTQYF. The DNA for the CDR3 is TGTGCCAGCAGTAGACTAGAGTTCACAGATACGCAGTATTTT.

The chain uses TRBV10-3 and TRBJ2-5; D unclear. Germline V lookup: CDR1 ENHRY, CDR2 SYGVKD. There are 15 residues in the CDR3. V was shortened by 5 bases and J by 11 bases, with 24 bases between the two germline ends. For the CDR3, the DNA is TGTGCCATCAGTAAGACCGAGCCCGCTTACAATGAGCAGTACTTC. Amino acids: CAISKTEPAYNEQYF.

The chain uses TRBV27 and TRBJ2-7, with a possible D match to TRBD2 (6 bases). The CDR3 has 12 amino acids. Deletions cut 3 bases from V and 6 bases from J, with 9 bases between. Germline-derived CDR1 and CDR2 are MNHEY and SMNVEV (reference sequence). The CDR3 region is CASSFRGGEQYF. CDR3 nucleotide sequence: TGTGCCAGCAGTTTTCGGGGAGGCGAGCAGTACTTC.